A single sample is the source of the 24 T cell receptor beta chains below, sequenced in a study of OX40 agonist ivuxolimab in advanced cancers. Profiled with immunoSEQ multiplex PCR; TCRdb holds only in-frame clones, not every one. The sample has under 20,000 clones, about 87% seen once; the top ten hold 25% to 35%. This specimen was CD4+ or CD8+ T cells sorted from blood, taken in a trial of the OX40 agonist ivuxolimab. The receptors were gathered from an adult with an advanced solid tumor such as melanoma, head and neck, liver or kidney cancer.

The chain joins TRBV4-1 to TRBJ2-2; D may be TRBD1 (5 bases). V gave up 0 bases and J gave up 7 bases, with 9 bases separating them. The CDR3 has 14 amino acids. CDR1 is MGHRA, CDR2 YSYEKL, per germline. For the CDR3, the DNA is TGCGCCAGCAGCCAAGATGAAGGGGTCGGGGAGCTGTTTTTT. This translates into CASSQDEGVGELFF.

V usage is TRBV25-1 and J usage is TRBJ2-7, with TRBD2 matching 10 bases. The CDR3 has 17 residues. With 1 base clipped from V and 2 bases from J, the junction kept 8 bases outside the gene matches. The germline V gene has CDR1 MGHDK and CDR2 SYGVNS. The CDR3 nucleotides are TGTGCCAGCAGTGAATTTGGGCTAGCGGGAGTCGCCTACGAGCAGTACTTC. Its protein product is CASSEFGLAGVAYEQYF.

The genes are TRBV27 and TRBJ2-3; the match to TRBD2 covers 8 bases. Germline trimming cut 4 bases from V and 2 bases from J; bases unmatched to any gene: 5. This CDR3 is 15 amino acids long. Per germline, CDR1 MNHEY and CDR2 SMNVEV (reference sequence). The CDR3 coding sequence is TGTGCCAGCAGTTATTTGACTAGCGACACAGATACGCAGTATTTT. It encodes CASSYLTSDTDTQYF.

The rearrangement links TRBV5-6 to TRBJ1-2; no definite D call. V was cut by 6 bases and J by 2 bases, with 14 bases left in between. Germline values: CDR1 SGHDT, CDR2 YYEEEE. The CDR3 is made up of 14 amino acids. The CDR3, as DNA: TGTGCCAGCACCTTTGGAGGTCGGAACTATGGCTACACCTTC. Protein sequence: CASTFGGRNYGYTF.

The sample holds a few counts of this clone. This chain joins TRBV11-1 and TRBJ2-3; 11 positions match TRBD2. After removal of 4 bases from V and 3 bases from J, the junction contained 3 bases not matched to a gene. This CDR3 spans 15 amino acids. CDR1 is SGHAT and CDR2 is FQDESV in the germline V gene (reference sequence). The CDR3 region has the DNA TGTGCCAGCAGCTCACTAGCGGGAGTTACAGATACGCAGTATTTT. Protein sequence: CASSSLAGVTDTQYF.

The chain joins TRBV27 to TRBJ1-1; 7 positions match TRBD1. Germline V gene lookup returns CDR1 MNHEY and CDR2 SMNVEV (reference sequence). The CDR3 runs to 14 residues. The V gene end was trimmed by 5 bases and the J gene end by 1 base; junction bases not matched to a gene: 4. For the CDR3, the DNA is TGTGCCAGCAGTCCTGGACAGGCGAACACTGAAGCTTTCTTT. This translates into CASSPGQANTEAFF.

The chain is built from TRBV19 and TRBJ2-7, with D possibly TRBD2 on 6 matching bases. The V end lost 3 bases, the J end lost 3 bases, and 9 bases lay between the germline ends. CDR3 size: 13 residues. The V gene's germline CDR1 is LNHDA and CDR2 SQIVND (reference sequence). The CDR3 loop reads CASSISGDYEQYF. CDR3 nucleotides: TGTGCCAGTAGTATTTCGGGGGACTACGAGCAGTACTTC.

The chain's CDR3 is CASSLGLSYEQYF. The CDR3 coding sequence is TGTGCCAGCAGCTTAGGCCTCTCCTACGAGCAGTACTTC. The chain recombines TRBV13 with TRBJ2-7, with unresolved D. Trimming took off 0 bases at V and 0 bases at J, with 3 bases between the two ends. The CDR3 loop spans 13 amino acids. Germline V gene sequence: CDR1 PRHDT, CDR2 FYEKMQ (reference sequence).

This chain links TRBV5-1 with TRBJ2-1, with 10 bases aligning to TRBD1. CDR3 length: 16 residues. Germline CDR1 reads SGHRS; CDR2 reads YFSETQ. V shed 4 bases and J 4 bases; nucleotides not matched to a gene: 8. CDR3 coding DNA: TGCGCCAGCAGCCCGCGACAGGGGGCCCAATACAATGAGCAGTTCTTC. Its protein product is CASSPRQGAQYNEQFF.

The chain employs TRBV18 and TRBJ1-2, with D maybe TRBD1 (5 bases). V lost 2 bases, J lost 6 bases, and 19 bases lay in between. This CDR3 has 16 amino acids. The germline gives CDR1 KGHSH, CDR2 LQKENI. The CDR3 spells CASSPMDDGGNNGYTF. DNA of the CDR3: TGTGCCAGCTCACCAATGGATGACGGGGGGAACAATGGCTACACCTTC.

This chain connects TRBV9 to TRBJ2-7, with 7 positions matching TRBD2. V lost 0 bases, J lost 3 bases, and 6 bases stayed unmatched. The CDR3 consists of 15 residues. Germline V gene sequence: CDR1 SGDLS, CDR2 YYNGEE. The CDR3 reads CASSVGVGTIYEQYF. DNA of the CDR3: TGTGCCAGCAGCGTAGGGGTGGGGACTATCTACGAGCAGTACTTC.

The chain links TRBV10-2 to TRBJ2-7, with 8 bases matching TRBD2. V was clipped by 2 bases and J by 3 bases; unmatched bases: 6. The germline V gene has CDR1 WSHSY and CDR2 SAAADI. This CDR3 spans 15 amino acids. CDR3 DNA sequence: TGCGCCAGCAGTGAGCCGTTAGCGGGATACTACGAGCAGTACTTC. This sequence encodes CASSEPLAGYYEQYF.

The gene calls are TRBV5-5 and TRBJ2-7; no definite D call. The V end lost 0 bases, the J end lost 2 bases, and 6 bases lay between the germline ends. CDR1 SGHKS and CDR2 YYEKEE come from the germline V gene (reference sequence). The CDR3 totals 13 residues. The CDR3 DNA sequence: TGTGCCAGCAGCTTGGAGGCAGCCTACGAGCAGTACTTC. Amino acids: CASSLEAAYEQYF.

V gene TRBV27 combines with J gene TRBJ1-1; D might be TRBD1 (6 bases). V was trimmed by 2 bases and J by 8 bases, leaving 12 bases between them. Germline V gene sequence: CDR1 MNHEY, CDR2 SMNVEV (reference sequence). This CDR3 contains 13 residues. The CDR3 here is CASSLKRGAEAFF. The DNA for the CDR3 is TGTGCCAGCAGTTTAAAAAGGGGGGCCGAAGCTTTCTTT.

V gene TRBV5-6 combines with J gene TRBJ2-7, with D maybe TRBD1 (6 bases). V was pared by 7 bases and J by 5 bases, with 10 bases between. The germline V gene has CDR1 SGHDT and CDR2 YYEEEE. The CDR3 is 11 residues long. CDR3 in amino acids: CASGRTDEQYF. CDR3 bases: TGTGCCAGCGGCCGGACAGACGAGCAGTACTTC.

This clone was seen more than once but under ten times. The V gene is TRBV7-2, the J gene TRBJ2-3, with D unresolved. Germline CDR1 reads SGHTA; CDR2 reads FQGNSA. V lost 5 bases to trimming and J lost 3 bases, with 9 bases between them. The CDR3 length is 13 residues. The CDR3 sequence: CASSLLTTDTQYF. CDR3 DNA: TGTGCCAGCAGCCTGTTAACTACAGATACGCAGTATTTT.

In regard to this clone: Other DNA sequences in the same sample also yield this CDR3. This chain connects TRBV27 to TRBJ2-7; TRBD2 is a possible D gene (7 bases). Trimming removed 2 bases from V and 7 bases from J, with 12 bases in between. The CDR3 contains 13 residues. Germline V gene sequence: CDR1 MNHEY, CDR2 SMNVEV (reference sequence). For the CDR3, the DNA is TGTGCCAGCAGTTTAAGGGGGGGCTATGAGCAGTACTTC. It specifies CASSLRGGYEQYF.

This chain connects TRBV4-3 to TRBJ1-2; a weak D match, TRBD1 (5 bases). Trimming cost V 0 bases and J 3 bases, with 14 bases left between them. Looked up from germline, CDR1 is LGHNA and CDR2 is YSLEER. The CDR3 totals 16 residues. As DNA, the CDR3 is TGCGCCAGCAGCCAAGATATGGGAGGGGAGGACTATGGCTACACCTTC. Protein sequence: CASSQDMGGEDYGYTF.

The CDR3 reads CASKPGTSGSGSYNEQFF. In DNA, the CDR3 is TGTGCCAGTAAACCGGGGACTAGCGGGAGTGGCTCCTACAATGAGCAGTTCTTC. The chain is built from TRBV19 and TRBJ2-1; TRBD2 matches at 14 bases. The CDR3 is 18 residues long. The V segment lost 7 bases and the J segment 0 bases; nucleotides outside the gene matches: 8. Looked up from germline, CDR1 is LNHDA and CDR2 is SQIVND (reference sequence).

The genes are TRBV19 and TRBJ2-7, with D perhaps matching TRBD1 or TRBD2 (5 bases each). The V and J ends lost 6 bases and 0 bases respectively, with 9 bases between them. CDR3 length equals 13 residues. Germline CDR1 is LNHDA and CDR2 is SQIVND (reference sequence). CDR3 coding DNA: TGTGCCAGTAGAGGGGAGAGCTCCTACGAGCAGTACTTC. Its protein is CASRGESSYEQYF. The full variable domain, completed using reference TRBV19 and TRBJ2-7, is DGGITQSPKYLFRKEGQNVTLSCEQNLNHDAMYWYRQDPGQGLRLIYYSQIVNDFQKGDIAEGYSVSREKKESFPLTVTSAQKNPTAFYLCASRGESSYEQYFGPGTRLTVT.

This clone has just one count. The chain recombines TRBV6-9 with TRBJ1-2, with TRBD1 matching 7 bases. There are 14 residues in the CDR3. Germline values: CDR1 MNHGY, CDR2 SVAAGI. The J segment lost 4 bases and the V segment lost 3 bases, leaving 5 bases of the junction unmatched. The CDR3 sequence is CASSYSGTAYGYTF. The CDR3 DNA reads TGTGCCAGCAGTTACTCTGGGACAGCCTATGGCTACACCTTC.

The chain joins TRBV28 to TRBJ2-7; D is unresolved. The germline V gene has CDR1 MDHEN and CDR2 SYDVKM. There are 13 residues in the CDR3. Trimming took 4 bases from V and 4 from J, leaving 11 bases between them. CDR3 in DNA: TGTGCCAGCAGTTCCCCCCCGGGTTACGAGCAGTACTTC. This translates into CASSSPPGYEQYF.

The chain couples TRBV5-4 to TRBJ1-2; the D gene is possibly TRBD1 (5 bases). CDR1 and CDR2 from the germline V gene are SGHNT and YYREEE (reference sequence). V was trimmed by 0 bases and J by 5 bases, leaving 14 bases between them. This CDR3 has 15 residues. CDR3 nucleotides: TGTGCCAGCAGCTTGGGGGGCAGGGATGGGTATGGCTACACCTTC. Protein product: CASSLGGRDGYGYTF.

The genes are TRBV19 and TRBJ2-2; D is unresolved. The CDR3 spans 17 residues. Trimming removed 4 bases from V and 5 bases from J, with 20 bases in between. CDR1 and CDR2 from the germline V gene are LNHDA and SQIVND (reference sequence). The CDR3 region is CASSTRDAARSTGELFF. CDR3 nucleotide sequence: TGTGCCAGTAGTACCCGTGACGCAGCCAGGTCGACCGGGGAGCTGTTTTTT.